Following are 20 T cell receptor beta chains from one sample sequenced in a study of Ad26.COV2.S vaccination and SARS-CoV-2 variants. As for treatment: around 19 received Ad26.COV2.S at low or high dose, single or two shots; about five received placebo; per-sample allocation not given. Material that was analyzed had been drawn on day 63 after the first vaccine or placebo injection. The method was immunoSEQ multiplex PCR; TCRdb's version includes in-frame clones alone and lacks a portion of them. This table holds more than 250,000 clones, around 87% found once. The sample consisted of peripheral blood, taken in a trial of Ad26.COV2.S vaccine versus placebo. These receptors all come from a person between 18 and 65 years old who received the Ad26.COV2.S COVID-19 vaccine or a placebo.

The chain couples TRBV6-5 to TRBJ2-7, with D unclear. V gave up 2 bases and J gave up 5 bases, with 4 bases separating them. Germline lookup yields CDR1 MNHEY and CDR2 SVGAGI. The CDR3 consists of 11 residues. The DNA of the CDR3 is TGTGCCAGCAGTTACGAGGACGAGCAGTACTTC. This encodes CASSYEDEQYF.

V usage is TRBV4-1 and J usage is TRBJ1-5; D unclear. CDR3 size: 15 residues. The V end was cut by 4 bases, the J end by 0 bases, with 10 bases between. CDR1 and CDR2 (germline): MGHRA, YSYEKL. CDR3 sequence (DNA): TGCGCCAGCAGCCGAGTAGACAATAGCAATCAGCCCCAGCATTTT. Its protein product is CASSRVDNSNQPQHF.

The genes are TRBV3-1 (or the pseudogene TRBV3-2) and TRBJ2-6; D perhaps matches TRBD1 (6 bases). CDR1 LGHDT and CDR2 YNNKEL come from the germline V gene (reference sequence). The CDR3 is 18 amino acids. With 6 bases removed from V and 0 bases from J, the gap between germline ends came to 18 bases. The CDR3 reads CASSQTGYSNSGANVLTF. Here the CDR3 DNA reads TGTGCCAGCAGTCAAACAGGGTATTCCAACTCTGGGGCCAACGTCCTGACTTTC.

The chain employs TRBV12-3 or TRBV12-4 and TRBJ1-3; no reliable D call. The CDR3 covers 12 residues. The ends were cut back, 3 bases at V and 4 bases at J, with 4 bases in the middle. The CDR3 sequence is CASSFLGNTIYF. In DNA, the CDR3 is TGTGCCAGCAGTTTTCTGGGAAACACCATATATTTT.

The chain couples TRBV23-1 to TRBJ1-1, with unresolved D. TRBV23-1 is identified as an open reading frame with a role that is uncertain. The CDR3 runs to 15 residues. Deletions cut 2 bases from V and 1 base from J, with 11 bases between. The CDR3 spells CASSQTTSGNTEAFF. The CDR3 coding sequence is TGCGCCAGCAGTCAAACTACATCAGGGAACACTGAAGCTTTCTTT.

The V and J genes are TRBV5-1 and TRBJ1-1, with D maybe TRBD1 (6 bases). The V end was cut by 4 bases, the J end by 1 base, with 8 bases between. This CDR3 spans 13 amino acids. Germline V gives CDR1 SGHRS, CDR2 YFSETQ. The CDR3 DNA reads TGCGCCAGCAGCGAGACAGGGAACACTGAAGCTTTCTTT. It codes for CASSETGNTEAFF.

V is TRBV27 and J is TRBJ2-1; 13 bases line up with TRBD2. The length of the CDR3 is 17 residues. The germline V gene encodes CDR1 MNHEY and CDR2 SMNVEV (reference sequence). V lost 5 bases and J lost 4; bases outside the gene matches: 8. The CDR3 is CASSRGLAGNKYNEQFF. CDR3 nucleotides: TGTGCCAGCAGTCGGGGACTAGCGGGAAACAAATACAATGAGCAGTTCTTC.

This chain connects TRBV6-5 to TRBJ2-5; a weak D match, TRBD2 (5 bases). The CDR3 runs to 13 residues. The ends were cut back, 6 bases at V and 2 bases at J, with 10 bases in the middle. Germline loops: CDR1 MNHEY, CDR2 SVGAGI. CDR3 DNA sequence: TGTGCCAGCAGAGAGACTAAACAAGAGACCCAGTACTTC. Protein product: CASRETKQETQYF.

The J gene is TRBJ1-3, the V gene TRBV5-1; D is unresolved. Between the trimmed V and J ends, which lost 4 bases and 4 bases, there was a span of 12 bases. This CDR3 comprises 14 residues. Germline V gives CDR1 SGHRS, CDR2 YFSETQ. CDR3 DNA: TGCGCCAGCAGCCCGACCGGCCAGGGAAACACCATATATTTT. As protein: CASSPTGQGNTIYF.

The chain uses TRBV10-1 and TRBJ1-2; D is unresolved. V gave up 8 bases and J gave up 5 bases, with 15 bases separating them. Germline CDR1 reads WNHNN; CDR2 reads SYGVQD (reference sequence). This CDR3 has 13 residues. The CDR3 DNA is TGCGCCAGCTCCGGGCAGGATGGGTATGGCTACACCTTC. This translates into CASSGQDGYGYTF.

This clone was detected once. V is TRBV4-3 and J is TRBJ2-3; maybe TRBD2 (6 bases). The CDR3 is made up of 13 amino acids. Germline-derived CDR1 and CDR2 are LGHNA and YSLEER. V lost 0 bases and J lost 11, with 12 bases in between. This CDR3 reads CASSQDRGFWQYF. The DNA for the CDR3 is TGCGCCAGCAGCCAAGATCGGGGGTTTTGGCAGTATTTT.

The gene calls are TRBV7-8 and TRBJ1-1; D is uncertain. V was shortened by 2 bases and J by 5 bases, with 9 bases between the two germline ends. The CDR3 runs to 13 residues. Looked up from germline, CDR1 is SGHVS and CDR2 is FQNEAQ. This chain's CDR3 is CASSLTSRTEAFF. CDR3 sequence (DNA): TGTGCCAGCAGCTTAACATCGAGAACTGAAGCTTTCTTT.

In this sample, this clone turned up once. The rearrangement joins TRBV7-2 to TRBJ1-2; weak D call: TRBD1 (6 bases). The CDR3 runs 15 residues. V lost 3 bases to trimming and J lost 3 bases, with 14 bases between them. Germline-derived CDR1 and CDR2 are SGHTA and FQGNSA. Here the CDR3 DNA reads TGTGCCAGCAGCTTTCCGGGGGCGCGGGACTATGGCTACACCTTC. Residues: CASSFPGARDYGYTF.

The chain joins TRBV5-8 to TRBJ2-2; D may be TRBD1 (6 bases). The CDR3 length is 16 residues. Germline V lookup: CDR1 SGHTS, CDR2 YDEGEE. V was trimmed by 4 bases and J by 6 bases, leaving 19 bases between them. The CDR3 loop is CASSKGVWLDAGELFF. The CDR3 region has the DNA TGTGCCAGCAGCAAGGGGGTATGGCTAGATGCCGGGGAGCTGTTTTTT.

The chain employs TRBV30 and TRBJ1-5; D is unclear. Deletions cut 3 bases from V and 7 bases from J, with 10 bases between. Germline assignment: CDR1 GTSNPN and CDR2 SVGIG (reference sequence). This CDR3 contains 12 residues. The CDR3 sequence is CAWSQLRQPQHF. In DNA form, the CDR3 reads TGTGCCTGGAGCCAACTAAGACAGCCCCAGCATTTT.

Here the CDR3 DNA reads TGTGCCAGCTCACCACCGGCAGGGGCGGCCTACGAGCAGTACTTC. Protein sequence: CASSPPAGAAYEQYF. This chain joins TRBV18 and TRBJ2-7, with a weak D call TRBD1 (6 bases). In germline, CDR1 is KGHSH, CDR2 LQKENI. Trimming pared 0 bases from V and 2 bases from J, leaving 11 bases between. This CDR3 comprises 15 residues.

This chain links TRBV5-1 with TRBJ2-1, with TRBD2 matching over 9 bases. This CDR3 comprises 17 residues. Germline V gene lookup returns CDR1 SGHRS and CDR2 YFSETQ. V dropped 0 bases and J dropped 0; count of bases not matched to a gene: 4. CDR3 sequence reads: CASSLGLAAYSYNEQFF. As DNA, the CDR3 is TGCGCCAGCAGCTTGGGACTAGCGGCCTACTCCTACAATGAGCAGTTCTTC.

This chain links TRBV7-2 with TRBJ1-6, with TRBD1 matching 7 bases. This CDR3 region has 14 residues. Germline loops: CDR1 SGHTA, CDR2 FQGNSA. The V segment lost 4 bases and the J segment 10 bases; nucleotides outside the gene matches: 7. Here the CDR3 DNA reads TGTGCCAGCAGCTCCGGGACAGTCAGCTCACCCCTCCACTTT. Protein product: CASSSGTVSSPLHF. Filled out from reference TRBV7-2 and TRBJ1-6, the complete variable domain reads GAGVSQSPSNKVTEKGKDVELRCDPISGHTALYWYRQSLGQGLEFLIYFQGNSAPDKSGLPSDRFSAERTGGSVSTLTIQRTQQEDSAVYLCASSSGTVSSPLHFGNGTRLTVT.

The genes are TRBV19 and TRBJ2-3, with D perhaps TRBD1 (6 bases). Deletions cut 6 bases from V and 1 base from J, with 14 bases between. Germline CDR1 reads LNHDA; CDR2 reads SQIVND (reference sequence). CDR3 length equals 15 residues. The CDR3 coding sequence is TGTGCCAGTAGCCCTGACAGGACCCGCACAGATACGCAGTATTTT. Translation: CASSPDRTRTDTQYF. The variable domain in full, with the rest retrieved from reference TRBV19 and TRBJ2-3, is DGGITQSPKYLFRKEGQNVTLSCEQNLNHDAMYWYRQDPGQGLRLIYYSQIVNDFQKGDIAEGYSVSREKKESFPLTVTSAQKNPTAFYLCASSPDRTRTDTQYFGPGTRLTVL.

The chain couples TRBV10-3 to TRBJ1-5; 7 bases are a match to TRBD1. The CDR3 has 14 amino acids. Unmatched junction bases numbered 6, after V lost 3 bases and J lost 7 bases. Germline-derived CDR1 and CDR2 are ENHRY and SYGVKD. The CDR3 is CAISDGTVTQPQHF. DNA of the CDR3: TGTGCCATCAGTGACGGGACAGTCACGCAGCCCCAGCATTTT.